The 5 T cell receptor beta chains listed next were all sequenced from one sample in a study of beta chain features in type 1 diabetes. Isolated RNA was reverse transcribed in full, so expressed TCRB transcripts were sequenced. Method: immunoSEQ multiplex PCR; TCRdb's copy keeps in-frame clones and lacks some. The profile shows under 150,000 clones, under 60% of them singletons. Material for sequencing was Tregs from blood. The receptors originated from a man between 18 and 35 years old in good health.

For the CDR3, the DNA is TGTGCCATCAGTCAAAGTAGCTGGGAGACCCAGTACTTC. Translating gives CAISQSSWETQYF. V is TRBV10-3 and J is TRBJ2-5; no clear D. Germline CDR1 ENHRY, CDR2 SYGVKD. Trimming removed 5 bases from V and 5 bases from J, with 12 bases in between. The CDR3 sequence is 13 residues long.

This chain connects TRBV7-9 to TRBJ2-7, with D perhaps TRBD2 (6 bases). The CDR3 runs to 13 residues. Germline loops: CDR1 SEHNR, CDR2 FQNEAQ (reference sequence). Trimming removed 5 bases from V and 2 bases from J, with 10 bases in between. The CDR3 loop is CASSLGLAYEQYF. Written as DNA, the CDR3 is TGTGCCAGCAGCCTGGGACTCGCCTACGAGCAGTACTTC.

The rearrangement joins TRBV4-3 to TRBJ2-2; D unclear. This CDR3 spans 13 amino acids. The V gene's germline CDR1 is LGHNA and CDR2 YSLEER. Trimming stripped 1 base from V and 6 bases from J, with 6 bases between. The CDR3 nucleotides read TGCGCCAGCAGCCAAGTTCTAGCCGGGGAGCTGTTTTTT. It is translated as CASSQVLAGELFF.

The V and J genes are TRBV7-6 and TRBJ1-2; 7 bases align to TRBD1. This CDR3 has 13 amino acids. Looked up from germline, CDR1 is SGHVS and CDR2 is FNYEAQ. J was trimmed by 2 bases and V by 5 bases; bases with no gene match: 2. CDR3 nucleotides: TGTGCCAGCAGCGAGGGACAGAACTATGGCTACACCTTC. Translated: CASSEGQNYGYTF.

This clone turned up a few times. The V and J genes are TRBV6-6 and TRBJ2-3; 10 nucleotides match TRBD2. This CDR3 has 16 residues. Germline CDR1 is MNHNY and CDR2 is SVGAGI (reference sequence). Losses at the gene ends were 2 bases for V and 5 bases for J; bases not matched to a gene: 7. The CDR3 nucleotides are TGTGCCAGCAGTTACGGCGCTAGCGGGGGTAGAGATACGCAGTATTTT. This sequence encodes CASSYGASGGRDTQYF.